The clone carrying this TCR beta chain came up a few times. Antigen unknown. This sample is drawn from a study of T cell responses to AZD1222 COVID-19 vaccine. Broader study findings: Mapped onto spike, vaccine-associated CD4 TCRs spanned it and were dominant at 160-218 and 743-854. Most donors were white British and more were female, and clonal diversity was possibly underestimated.

Produced via immunoSEQ multiplex PCR; TCRdb's table is partial and in-frame only. The table records around 170,000 clones, around 90% of them present only once. The analysis combined second doses at about 4 or about 12 weeks. CDR3 length: 13 amino acids. V shed 8 bases and J shed 0 bases, with 10 bases lying between them. The rearrangement joins TRBV12-3 or TRBV12-4 to TRBJ1-1; maybe TRBD1 (5 bases). The sequence was collected from an adult who received the AZD1222 COVID-19 vaccine. Here the sequenced sample was peripheral blood, taken 28 days after the second AZD1222 dose. The CDR3 DNA is TGTGCCAGCTCCGGACAAATGAACACTGAAGCTTTCTTT. Its protein product is CASSGQMNTEAFF.